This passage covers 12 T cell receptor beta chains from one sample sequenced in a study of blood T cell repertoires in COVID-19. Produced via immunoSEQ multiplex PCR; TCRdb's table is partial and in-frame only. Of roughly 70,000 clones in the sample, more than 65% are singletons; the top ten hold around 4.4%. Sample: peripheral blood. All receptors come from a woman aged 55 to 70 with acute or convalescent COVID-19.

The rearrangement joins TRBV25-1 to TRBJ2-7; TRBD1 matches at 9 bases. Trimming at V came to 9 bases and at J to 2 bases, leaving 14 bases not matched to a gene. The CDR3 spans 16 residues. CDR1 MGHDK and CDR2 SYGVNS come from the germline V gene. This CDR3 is CASRPTSGTGPYEQYF. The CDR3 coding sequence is TGTGCCAGTCGACCCACCTCCGGGACAGGGCCCTACGAGCAGTACTTC.

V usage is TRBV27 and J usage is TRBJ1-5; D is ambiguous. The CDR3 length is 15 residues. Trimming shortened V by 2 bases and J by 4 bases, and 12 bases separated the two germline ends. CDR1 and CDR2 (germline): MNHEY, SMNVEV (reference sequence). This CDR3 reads CASSLILQRNQPQHF. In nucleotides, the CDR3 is TGTGCCAGCAGTTTAATCTTACAGAGAAATCAGCCCCAGCATTTT.

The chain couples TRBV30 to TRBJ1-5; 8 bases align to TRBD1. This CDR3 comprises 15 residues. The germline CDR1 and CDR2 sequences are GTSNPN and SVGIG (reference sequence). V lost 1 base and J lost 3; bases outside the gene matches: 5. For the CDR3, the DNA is TGTGCCTGGAGTGCCGGGACAGGAGACAATCAGCCCCAGCATTTT. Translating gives CAWSAGTGDNQPQHF.

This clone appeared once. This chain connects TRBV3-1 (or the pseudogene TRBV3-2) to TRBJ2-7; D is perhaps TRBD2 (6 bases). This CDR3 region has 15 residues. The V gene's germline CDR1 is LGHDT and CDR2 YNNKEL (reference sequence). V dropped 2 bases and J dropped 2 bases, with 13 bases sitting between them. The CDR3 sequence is CASSQLLSGAYEQYF. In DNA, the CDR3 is TGTGCCAGCAGCCAATTACTTAGCGGAGCCTACGAGCAGTACTTC.

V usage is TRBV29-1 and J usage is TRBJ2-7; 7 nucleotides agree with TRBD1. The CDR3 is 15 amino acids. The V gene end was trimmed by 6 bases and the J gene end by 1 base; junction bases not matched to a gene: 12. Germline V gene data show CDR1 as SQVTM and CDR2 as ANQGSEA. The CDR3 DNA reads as TGCAGCGTAGCCCACAGGGGTGTAGGGTCCTACGAGCAGTACTTC. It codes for CSVAHRGVGSYEQYF.

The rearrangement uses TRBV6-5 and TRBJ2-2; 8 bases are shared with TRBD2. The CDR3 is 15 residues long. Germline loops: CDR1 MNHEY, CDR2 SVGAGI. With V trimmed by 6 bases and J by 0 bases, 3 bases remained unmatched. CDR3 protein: CASRVAGTNTGELFF. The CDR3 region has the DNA TGTGCCAGCAGAGTAGCGGGGACGAACACCGGGGAGCTGTTTTTT.

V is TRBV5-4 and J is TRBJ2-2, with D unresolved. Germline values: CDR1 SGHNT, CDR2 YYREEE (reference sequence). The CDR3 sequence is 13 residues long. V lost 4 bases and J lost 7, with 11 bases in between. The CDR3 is CASSLNPSGELFF. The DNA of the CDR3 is TGTGCCAGCAGCCTGAACCCGAGCGGGGAGCTGTTTTTT.

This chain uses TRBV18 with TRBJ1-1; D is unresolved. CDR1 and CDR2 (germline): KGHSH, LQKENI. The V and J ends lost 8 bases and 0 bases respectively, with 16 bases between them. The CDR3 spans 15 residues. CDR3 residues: CASAPGLSLNTEAFF. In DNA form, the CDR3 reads TGTGCCAGCGCCCCCGGACTGAGCCTGAACACTGAAGCTTTCTTT.

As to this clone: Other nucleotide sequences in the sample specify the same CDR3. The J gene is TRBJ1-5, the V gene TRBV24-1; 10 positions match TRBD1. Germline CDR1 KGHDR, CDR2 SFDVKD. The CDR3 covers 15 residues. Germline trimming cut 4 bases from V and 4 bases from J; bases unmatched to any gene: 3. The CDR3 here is CATSEGQGINQPQHF. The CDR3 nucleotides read TGTGCCACCAGTGAGGGACAGGGGATTAATCAGCCCCAGCATTTT.

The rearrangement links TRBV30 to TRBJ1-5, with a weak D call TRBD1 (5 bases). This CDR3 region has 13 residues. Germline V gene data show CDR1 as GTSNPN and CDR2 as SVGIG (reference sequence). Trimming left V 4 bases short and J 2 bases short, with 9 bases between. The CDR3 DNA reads TGTGCCTGGAATCGGGGGGGCAATCAGCCCCAGCATTTT. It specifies CAWNRGGNQPQHF.

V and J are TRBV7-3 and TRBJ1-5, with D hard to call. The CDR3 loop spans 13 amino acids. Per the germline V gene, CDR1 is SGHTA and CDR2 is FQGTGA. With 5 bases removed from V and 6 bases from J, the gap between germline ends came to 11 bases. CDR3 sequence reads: CASSSQEGQPQHF. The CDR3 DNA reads TGTGCCAGCAGCAGCCAAGAGGGTCAGCCCCAGCATTTT.

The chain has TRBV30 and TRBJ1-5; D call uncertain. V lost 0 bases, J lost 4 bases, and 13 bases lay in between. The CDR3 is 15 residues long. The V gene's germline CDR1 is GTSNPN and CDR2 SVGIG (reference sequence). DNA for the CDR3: TGTGCCTGGAGTGTACGGGGTGGGGAAAATCAGCCCCAGCATTTT. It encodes CAWSVRGGENQPQHF. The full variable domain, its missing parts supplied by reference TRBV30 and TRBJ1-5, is SQTIHQWPATLVQPVGSPLSLECTVEGTSNPNLYWYRQAAGRGLQLLFYSVGIGQISSEVPQNLSASRPQDRQFILSSKKLLLSDSGFYLCAWSVRGGENQPQHFGDGTRLSIL.